This TCR beta chain was sequenced for a study of blood T cell repertoires in COVID-19. In the study overall: Italy, Spain and the United States were the sources of the convalescent and acute COVID-19 samples.

This clone has only one observation. Clones were sequenced by immunoSEQ multiplex PCR, and TCRdb holds only the in-frame ones, with some missing. The data contain approximately 500,000 clones, 85% to 90% of them singletons. V was pared by 2 bases and J by 8 bases, with 15 bases between. The CDR3 totals 13 residues. Germline lookup yields CDR1 GTSNPN and CDR2 SVGIG (reference sequence). The source of this sequence is a woman aged 45 to 65 with COVID-19, enrolled during active disease. The chain has TRBV30 and TRBJ1-2; D gene uncertain. The material sequenced was peripheral blood. CDR3 residues: CAWSPPSRGGYTF. The CDR3 nucleotides read TGTGCCTGGAGTCCCCCCTCCCGTGGCGGCTACACCTTC.